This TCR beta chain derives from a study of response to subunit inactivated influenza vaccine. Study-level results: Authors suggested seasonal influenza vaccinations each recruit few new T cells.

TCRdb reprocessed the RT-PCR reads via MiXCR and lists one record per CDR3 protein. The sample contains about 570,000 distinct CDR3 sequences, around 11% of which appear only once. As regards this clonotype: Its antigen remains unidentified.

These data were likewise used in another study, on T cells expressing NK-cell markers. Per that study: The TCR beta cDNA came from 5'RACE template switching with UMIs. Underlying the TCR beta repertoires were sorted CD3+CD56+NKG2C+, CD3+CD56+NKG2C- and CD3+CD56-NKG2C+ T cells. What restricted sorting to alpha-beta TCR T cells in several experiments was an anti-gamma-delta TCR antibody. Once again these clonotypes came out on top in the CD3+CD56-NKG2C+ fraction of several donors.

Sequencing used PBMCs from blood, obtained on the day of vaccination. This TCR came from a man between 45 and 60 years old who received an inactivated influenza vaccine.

DNA of the CDR3: TGCAGTGCTGCCAGCAGACTAGCGGGAGTCTACAATGAGCAGTTCTTC. Protein sequence: CSAASRLAGVYNEQFF. This chain connects TRBV20-1 to TRBJ2-1; 12 positions agree with TRBD2. Germline loops: CDR1 DFQATT, CDR2 SNEGSKA (reference sequence). The CDR3 totals 16 residues. V dropped 5 bases and J dropped 3; count of bases not matched to a gene: 8.